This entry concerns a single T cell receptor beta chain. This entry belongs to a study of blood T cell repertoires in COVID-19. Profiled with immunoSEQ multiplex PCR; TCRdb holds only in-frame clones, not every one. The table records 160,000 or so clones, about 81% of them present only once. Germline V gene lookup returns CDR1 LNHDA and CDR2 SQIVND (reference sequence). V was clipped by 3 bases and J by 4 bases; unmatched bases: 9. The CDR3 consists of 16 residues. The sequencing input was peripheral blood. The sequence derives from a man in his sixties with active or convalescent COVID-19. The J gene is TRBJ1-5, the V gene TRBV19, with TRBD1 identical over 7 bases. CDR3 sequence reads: CASSIETGFANQPQHF. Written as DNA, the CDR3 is TGTGCCAGTAGTATCGAGACAGGGTTCGCAAATCAGCCCCAGCATTTT.